Below are 3 T cell receptor beta chains sequenced from a single sample in a study of molecular identifiers for immune sequencing clone quantification. In TCRdb, the PCR reads were re-called with MiXCR into one record per CDR3 protein. The table includes some 580,000 distinct CDR3 sequences, about 25% detected once. Sequenced sample: naive CD8+ T cells from blood, with Jurkat cell RNA spiked in. Indicated subset: FACS-sorted CD8+CD4-CCR7+CD45RA+ naive T cells. The receptors derive from a human donor in good health. Some libraries in this study had Jurkat cell RNA spiked in.

The chain uses TRBV4-1 and TRBJ2-7, with 10 bases matching TRBD2. V lost 0 bases and J lost 4; bases outside the gene matches: 6. In germline, CDR1 is MGHRA, CDR2 YSYEKL. CDR3 length: 16 amino acids. The CDR3 protein is CASSQDIKAGGYEQYF. CDR3 nucleotides: TGCGCCAGCAGCCAAGATATAAAAGCGGGAGGGTACGAGCAGTACTTC.

CDR3 amino acids: CASSIWTAGAGNIQYF. The CDR3 nucleotides are TGTGCCAGTAGTATCTGGACAGCGGGAGCGGGGAACATTCAGTACTTC. The chain uses TRBV19 and TRBJ2-4, with 8 bases identical to TRBD2. Germline V gene data show CDR1 as LNHDA and CDR2 as SQIVND (reference sequence). This CDR3 comprises 16 residues. The J segment lost 7 bases and the V segment lost 3 bases, leaving 11 bases of the junction unmatched. The complete variable domain, with remaining parts taken from reference TRBV19 and TRBJ2-4, reads DGGITQSPKYLFRKEGQNVTLSCEQNLNHDAMYWYRQDPGQGLRLIYYSQIVNDFQKGDIAEGYSVSREKKESFPLTVTSAQKNPTAFYLCASSIWTAGAGNIQYFGAGTRLSVL.

Note on this clonotype: Since no conserved phenylalanine or tryptophan closes the CDR3, a read error is the likely cause. The chain employs TRBV7-9 and TRBJ2-7, with 7 bases identical to TRBD1. CDR3 length equals 13 residues. Germline-derived CDR1 and CDR2 are SEHNR and FQNEAQ (reference sequence). Germline trimming cut 5 bases from V and 3 bases from J; bases unmatched to any gene: 4. In DNA form, the CDR3 reads TGTGCCAGCAGCCCGGGACAGCACTACGAGCAGTACTAC. Translated: CASSPGQHYEQYY.